This passage covers 17 T cell receptor beta chains from one sample sequenced in a study of response to subunit inactivated influenza vaccine. TCRdb independently ran MiXCR on the RT-PCR reads; one entry per CDR3 protein. The repertoire holds 400,000 to 650,000 distinct CDR3 sequences, approximately 7.3% seen once, with about an eighth in the top ten. This specimen consisted of PBMCs from blood, obtained less than 30 months after vaccination. These receptors originate from a man between 50 and 69 years old who received an inactivated influenza vaccine.

This clonotype was seen a handful of times. V usage is TRBV7-9 and J usage is TRBJ2-6; D ambiguous. The germline CDR1 and CDR2 sequences are SEHNR and FQNEAQ (reference sequence). V was clipped by 2 bases and J by 11 bases, with 13 bases between them. The CDR3 has 14 residues. CDR3 loop: CASSLFHPSDVLTF. CDR3 nucleotide sequence: TGTGCCAGCAGCTTATTCCACCCAAGCGACGTCCTGACTTTC.

This clonotype has only a few counts. The chain couples TRBV28 to TRBJ2-3, with D unclear. Trimming removed 2 bases at V and 2 bases at J, with 11 bases between. The CDR3 extends over 15 amino acids. The V gene's germline CDR1 is MDHEN and CDR2 SYDVKM. The chain's CDR3 is CASSLLEDTTDTQYF. DNA of the CDR3: TGTGCCAGCAGTTTACTCGAGGATACCACAGATACGCAGTATTTT.

The CDR3 bases are TGCAGCGTTGCACAGAGACAAGAGACCCAGTACTTC. It encodes CSVAQRQETQYF. This chain uses TRBV29-1 with TRBJ2-5; the D is unclear. CDR1 is SQVTM and CDR2 is ANQGSEA in the germline V gene. The CDR3 has 12 amino acids. V was pared by 4 bases and J by 2 bases, with 8 bases between.

The chain links TRBV11-2 to TRBJ1-5, with 11 positions matching TRBD1. The CDR3 totals 18 residues. Germline CDR1 SGHAT, CDR2 FQNNGV. The V and J ends lost 5 bases and 7 bases, in that order; junction bases with no gene match: 16. CDR3 sequence: CASSTLTSGTGGRQPQHF. In DNA, the CDR3 is TGTGCCAGCAGCACCTTAACCTCCGGGACAGGGGGGAGACAGCCCCAGCATTTT. Full variable domain (missing parts from reference TRBV11-2 and TRBJ1-5): EAGVAQSPRYKIIEKRQSVAFWCNPISGHATLYWYQQILGQGPKLLIQFQNNGVVDDSQLPKDRFSAERLKGVDSTLKIQPAKLEDSAVYLCASSTLTSGTGGRQPQHFGDGTRLSIL.

This clonotype was observed many times. The rearrangement joins TRBV27 to TRBJ2-3, with D hard to call. Germline V gives CDR1 MNHEY, CDR2 SMNVEV (reference sequence). The CDR3 is made up of 15 amino acids. The V end was cut by 7 bases, the J end by 4 bases, with 18 bases between. The CDR3, as DNA: TGTGCCAGCATGGGTAAAGGGTTCACCGCAGATACGCAGTATTTT. Translation: CASMGKGFTADTQYF.

This clonotype has at least ten counts. The V gene is TRBV7-9, the J gene TRBJ2-7; TRBD2 might be the D (5 bases). CDR1 and CDR2 from the germline V gene are SEHNR and FQNEAQ (reference sequence). Trimming took 8 bases from V and 2 from J, leaving 7 bases between them. This CDR3 spans 11 amino acids. The CDR3 DNA reads TGTGCCAGCGAGGGTACCTACGAGCAGTACTTC. This encodes CASEGTYEQYF. The full variable domain, rest sourced from reference TRBV7-9 and TRBJ2-7, is DTGVSQNPRHKITKRGQNVTFRCDPISEHNRLYWYRQTLGQGPEFLTYFQNEAQLEKSRLLSDRFSAERPKGSFSTLEIQRTEQGDSAMYLCASEGTYEQYFGPGTRLTVT.

This clonotype has a count of ten or more. The CDR3 sequence: CASRLLGGPTDTQYF. The DNA of the CDR3 is TGTGCCAGCAGATTGCTGGGAGGTCCCACAGATACGCAGTATTTT. The chain employs TRBV5-5 and TRBJ2-3; possible D gene TRBD2, 6 bases. Trimming removed 5 bases from V and 2 bases from J, with 15 bases in between. Germline V gives CDR1 SGHKS, CDR2 YYEKEE (reference sequence). The CDR3 contains 15 residues.

V gene TRBV12-3 or TRBV12-4 combines with J gene TRBJ2-1; a weak D match, TRBD2 (5 bases). V was trimmed by 3 bases and J by 10 bases, leaving 13 bases between them. The CDR3 extends over 13 amino acids. The CDR3 DNA is TGTGCCAGCAGTTTTTTGGAGGCGGCAGAGCAGTTCTTC. Amino acid sequence: CASSFLEAAEQFF.

Ten or more counts support this clonotype. The chain links TRBV18 to TRBJ2-7; 9 bases are shared with TRBD1. CDR1 is KGHSH and CDR2 is LQKENI in the germline V gene. This CDR3 is 15 amino acids long. Unmatched junction bases numbered 7, after V lost 6 bases and J lost 1 base. The CDR3 loop reads CASSLRGQGSYEQYF. In nucleotides, the CDR3 is TGTGCCAGCTCTCTCCGTGGACAGGGGTCCTACGAGCAGTACTTC. Full variable domain (remainder filled in from reference TRBV18 and TRBJ2-7): NAGVMQNPRHLVRRRGQEARLRCSPMKGHSHVYWYRQLPEEGLKFMVYLQKENIIDESGMPKERFSAEFPKEGPSILRIQQVVRGDSAAYFCASSLRGQGSYEQYFGPGTRLTVT.

The sample holds a few counts of this clonotype. This chain connects TRBV30 to TRBJ2-5; possible D gene TRBD2, 6 bases. Germline assignment: CDR1 GTSNPN and CDR2 SVGIG (reference sequence). This CDR3 has 16 residues. Trimming stripped 1 base from V and 5 bases from J, with 20 bases between. The CDR3 DNA reads as TGTGCCTGGAGTGCCGGAGAGTCCGGGGGACGGGAGACCCAGTACTTC. Its protein is CAWSAGESGGRETQYF.

The chain combines TRBV20-1 with TRBJ1-4, with D perhaps matching TRBD1 (5 bases). CDR1 and CDR2 (germline): DFQATT, SNEGSKA (reference sequence). The CDR3 extends over 14 amino acids. Trimming removed 0 bases from V and 6 bases from J, with 11 bases in between. The CDR3 DNA is TGCAGTGCTAGAGAGGGGACGCGATATGAAAAACTGTTTTTT. The encoded protein is CSAREGTRYEKLFF.

Only a few counts were recorded for this clonotype. The chain couples TRBV12-3 or TRBV12-4 to TRBJ2-4; D possibly corresponds to TRBD1 (5 bases). V shed 5 bases and J shed 6 bases, with 14 bases lying between them. CDR3 size: 14 residues. CDR3: CASSPGRVGNIQYF. The DNA for the CDR3 is TGTGCCAGCAGTCCCGGCAGGGTGGGAAACATTCAGTACTTC.

This clonotype was observed a handful of times. The chain combines TRBV6-2 or TRBV6-3 with TRBJ2-3; D is perhaps TRBD1 or TRBD2 (5 bases each). CDR3 length: 16 amino acids. V dropped 0 bases and J dropped 0 bases, with 10 bases sitting between them. Germline values: CDR1 MNHEY, CDR2 SVGEGT. The CDR3 loop reads CASSYSRRDSTDTQYF. The CDR3, as DNA: TGTGCCAGCAGTTACTCCAGAAGGGACAGCACAGATACGCAGTATTTT.

V is TRBV12-3 or TRBV12-4 and J is TRBJ1-1; D is uncertain. V was shortened by 5 bases and J by 1 base, with 8 bases between the two germline ends. This CDR3 has 13 residues. The CDR3, as DNA: TGTGCCAGCAGTCCCCAGTGGAACACTGAAGCTTTCTTT. Amino acid sequence: CASSPQWNTEAFF.

This clonotype was observed at least ten times. The chain carries TRBV10-3 and TRBJ1-2; D not certain. V lost 2 bases, J lost 5 bases, and 18 bases lay in between. The V gene's germline CDR1 is ENHRY and CDR2 SYGVKD. The CDR3 sequence is 16 residues long. DNA of the CDR3: TGTGCCATCAGTGAGCCGGTGCCCCAACCCGTTTATGGCTACACCTTC. Translation: CAISEPVPQPVYGYTF.

This clonotype was observed at least ten times. V is TRBV7-9 and J is TRBJ1-3, with D unclear. V lost 2 bases to trimming and J lost 0 bases, with 2 bases between them. The CDR3 loop spans 13 amino acids. CDR1 is SEHNR, CDR2 FQNEAQ, per germline (reference sequence). CDR3 sequence reads: CASSLSSGNTIYF. CDR3 in DNA: TGTGCCAGCAGCTTAAGCTCTGGAAACACCATATATTTT.

This clonotype has just a few counts. This chain joins TRBV12-3 or TRBV12-4 and TRBJ2-3, with D perhaps TRBD2 (6 bases). The V end was cut by 4 bases, the J end by 5 bases, with 13 bases between. The CDR3 spans 14 residues. The CDR3 bases are TGTGCCAGCAGTTCGGCAGGAGGGGTAGATACGCAGTATTTT. It codes for CASSSAGGVDTQYF.